This T cell receptor (beta chain) was documented in a study of blood T cells in healthy people across ages. General study findings and limits: The study could not conclusively compare naive and antigen-experienced cells, given its unsorted PBMCs. Investigators viewed diversity estimates from one million T cells as underestimates, the study reported.

Sample-barcoded 5' priming and a J-beta primer mix drove a second PCR of roughly 6 to 12 cycles. Via MiXCR, TCRdb re-called the 5' RACE reads, giving one row per CDR3 protein. The sample has some 670,000 distinct CDR3 sequences; roughly half are singletons. This clonotype was seen a handful of times. Its antigen is as yet unknown. This receptor was taken from a woman of 80 years or more in good health. Sequenced material: blood.

CDR3 nucleotide sequence: TGTGCCAGCAGCCAAATGGTGGGGCCCGGGGAGCTGTTTTTT. This gives the protein CASSQMVGPGELFF. This sequence joins TRBV7-2 and TRBJ2-2; a weak D match, TRBD1 (5 bases). The germline gives CDR1 SGHTA, CDR2 FQGNSA. The V end was cut by 5 bases, the J end by 6 bases, with 13 bases between. The CDR3 covers 14 residues. The whole variable domain, filled in from reference TRBV7-2 and TRBJ2-2, reads GAGVSQSPSNKVTEKGKDVELRCDPISGHTALYWYRQSLGQGLEFLIYFQGNSAPDKSGLPSDRFSAERTGGSVSTLTIQRTQQEDSAVYLCASSQMVGPGELFFGEGSRLTVL.